These 15 T cell receptor beta chains were all obtained from the same sample, sequenced in a study of T cells in localized non-small cell lung cancer. Generated by immunoSEQ multiplex PCR, the TCRdb table keeps only in-frame clones and is missing some. The top ten hold 15% to 20% of the sample, which has a few thousand clones, 25% to 35% seen once. This material consisted of normal lung tissue next to the tumor, taken before any cancer treatment. All receptors come from a woman aged 35 to 75 with stage II squamous cell lung carcinoma.

The rearrangement uses TRBV14 and TRBJ1-2, with TRBD1 identical over 8 bases. The CDR3 has 15 amino acids. CDR1 SGHDN and CDR2 FVKESK come from the germline V gene. V was clipped by 4 bases and J by 4 bases; unmatched bases: 8. CDR3 in amino acids: CASSLETGGIYGYTF. For the CDR3, the DNA is TGTGCCAGCAGCCTTGAAACAGGGGGAATCTATGGCTACACCTTC.

This sequence joins TRBV27 and TRBJ2-3; TRBD2 agrees at 9 bases. Germline CDR1 and CDR2: MNHEY and SMNVEV (reference sequence). The CDR3 runs 17 residues. V lost 5 bases and J lost 2; bases outside the gene matches: 11. The CDR3 loop reads CASSPWMAGGDTDTQYF. The DNA of the CDR3 is TGTGCCAGCAGTCCCTGGATGGCGGGAGGGGACACAGATACGCAGTATTTT.

This clone has just a few counts. This chain joins TRBV28 and TRBJ2-7; D remains unclear. Germline V gives CDR1 MDHEN, CDR2 SYDVKM. The V end was cut by 3 bases, the J end by 0 bases, with 9 bases between. The CDR3 length is 14 residues. CDR3 loop: CASSFTASSYEQYF. For the CDR3, the DNA is TGTGCCAGCAGTTTCACAGCTAGCTCCTACGAGCAGTACTTC.

This rearrangement joins TRBV11-3 to TRBJ1-3, with a weak D call TRBD1 (6 bases). The CDR3 has 16 residues. The germline CDR1 and CDR2 sequences are SGHNT and YENEEA. Trimming took 5 bases from V and 0 from J, leaving 14 bases between them. Written as DNA, the CDR3 is TGTGCCAGCAGCCCGGGACACCGCAGCTCTGGAAACACCATATATTTT. This gives the protein CASSPGHRSSGNTIYF.

This sequence joins TRBV28 and TRBJ1-1; 7 nucleotides agree with TRBD1. CDR3 length equals 14 residues. V lost 6 bases and J lost 4; bases outside the gene matches: 8. Germline-derived CDR1 and CDR2 are MDHEN and SYDVKM. DNA for the CDR3: TGTGCCAGCAGACAGGGGTTTTTGCGCACTGAAGCTTTCTTT. As protein: CASRQGFLRTEAFF.

The chain recombines TRBV19 with TRBJ1-1; 8 bases are shared with TRBD1. With V trimmed by 5 bases and J by 4 bases, 21 bases remained unmatched. The CDR3 consists of 19 residues. Germline V CDR1 and CDR2: LNHDA, SQIVND (reference sequence). The DNA of the CDR3 is TGTGCCAGTAGTTTCGGTCCGAGGTCAGGGGGCGCTGGGGTCACTGAAGCTTTCTTT. It encodes CASSFGPRSGGAGVTEAFF.

On this clone itself: At one boundary the junction diverges from the germline segment, which might be a read error. The rearrangement joins TRBV30 to TRBJ1-5; perhaps TRBD1 as D (5 bases). CDR3 length equals 16 residues. Germline values: CDR1 GTSNPN, CDR2 SVGIG (reference sequence). The CDR3 coding sequence is TGTGCCTGGAGTGTACCGGGGCCGTATAGCGATCAGCCCCAGCATTTT. This encodes CAWSVPGPYSDQPQHF.

This clone is classed as large. This CDR3 reads CASSFPIDRGSGSYEQYF. For the CDR3, the DNA is TGTGCCAGCAGTTTCCCAATAGACAGGGGATCGGGCTCCTACGAGCAGTACTTC. This chain links TRBV6-8 with TRBJ2-7; 8 bases are a match to TRBD1. V lost 4 bases to trimming and J lost 0 bases; unmatched junction nucleotides: 14. The germline V gene has CDR1 MNHGY and CDR2 SAAAGT. This CDR3 comprises 18 residues.

The chain joins TRBV19 to TRBJ2-2; tentative D call: TRBD2 (6 bases). CDR1 and CDR2 from the germline V gene are LNHDA and SQIVND (reference sequence). Trimming removed 8 bases at V and 7 bases at J, with 20 bases between. This CDR3 contains 15 residues. The CDR3 DNA reads TGTGCCAGTGCGCCCTCGCGGGAAGGTAGCGGGGAGCTGTTTTTT. Protein: CASAPSREGSGELFF.

The V call is TRBV19, the J call TRBJ1-4; D ambiguous. CDR1 and CDR2 from the germline V gene are LNHDA and SQIVND (reference sequence). V was clipped by 5 bases and J by 10 bases, with 11 bases between them. The CDR3 length is 12 residues. CDR3 loop: CASSANTAKLFF. CDR3 nucleotides: TGTGCCAGTAGTGCTAATACGGCAAAACTGTTTTTT. Full variable domain (rest looked up from reference TRBV19 and TRBJ1-4): DGGITQSPKYLFRKEGQNVTLSCEQNLNHDAMYWYRQDPGQGLRLIYYSQIVNDFQKGDIAEGYSVSREKKESFPLTVTSAQKNPTAFYLCASSANTAKLFFGSGTQLSVL.

A few counts support this clone. The chain links TRBV2 to TRBJ2-7, with TRBD1 matching 7 bases. CDR3 length: 12 amino acids. Germline CDR1 is SNHLY and CDR2 is FYNNEI. The V and J ends lost 10 bases and 1 base, in that order; junction bases with no gene match: 4. The chain's CDR3 is CATQTGSYEQYF. In DNA form, the CDR3 reads TGTGCCACCCAGACAGGGTCCTACGAGCAGTACTTC.

The gene calls are TRBV6-8 and TRBJ2-1; no clear D gene. CDR3 length: 15 amino acids. V lost 5 bases and J lost 6, with 17 bases in between. Germline loops: CDR1 MNHGY, CDR2 SAAAGT. CDR3: CASSPTTVAGNEQFF. CDR3 DNA: TGTGCCAGCAGTCCCACGACGGTTGCAGGCAATGAGCAGTTCTTC.

The V gene is TRBV19, the J gene TRBJ1-5, with D perhaps TRBD1 (5 bases). Trimming removed 3 bases from V and 0 bases from J, with 9 bases in between. The germline V gene has CDR1 LNHDA and CDR2 SQIVND (reference sequence). CDR3 size: 15 residues. The CDR3 reads CASSITGVSNQPQHF. In nucleotides, the CDR3 is TGTGCCAGTAGTATTACGGGGGTTAGCAATCAGCCCCAGCATTTT. The variable domain in full, completed from reference TRBV19 and TRBJ1-5, reads DGGITQSPKYLFRKEGQNVTLSCEQNLNHDAMYWYRQDPGQGLRLIYYSQIVNDFQKGDIAEGYSVSREKKESFPLTVTSAQKNPTAFYLCASSITGVSNQPQHFGDGTRLSIL.

This clone was seen a few times. The gene calls are TRBV11-3 and TRBJ1-1, with TRBD1 as a possible D gene (5 bases). CDR1 is SGHNT, CDR2 YENEEA, per germline. This CDR3 has 15 amino acids. Trimming removed 5 bases from V and 0 bases from J, with 13 bases in between. The CDR3 nucleotides are TGTGCCAGCAGCCCCAGGGTACTCATGAACACTGAAGCTTTCTTT. This translates into CASSPRVLMNTEAFF.

CDR3 sequence: CASSPGTTSNEKLFF. The CDR3 nucleotides read TGTGCCAGTAGTCCGGGGACAACTTCTAATGAAAAACTGTTTTTT. This chain links TRBV19 with TRBJ1-4; weak D call: TRBD1 (6 bases). The ends were cut back, 5 bases at V and 3 bases at J, with 13 bases in the middle. Germline CDR1 LNHDA, CDR2 SQIVND (reference sequence). CDR3 length: 15 amino acids.